This entry features one T cell receptor (beta chain) sequence. This sample is drawn from a study of blood T cell repertoires in COVID-19. For the study at large: Sources were T cells, B-cell-depleted T cells, or PBMCs; the material itself was cDNA or gDNA.

This CDR3 has 14 residues. V shed 5 bases and J 2 bases; nucleotides not matched to a gene: 6. The V gene's germline CDR1 is SEHNR and CDR2 FQNEAQ (reference sequence). As originally analysed: It was from reference gene primer amplification that nucleated cell counts were estimated. Here immunoSEQ multiplex PCR was the method, and the copy in TCRdb shows in-frame clones only, minus some. D and trimming come from the DNA, and the V and J calls and clone size come from that table. The sample holds approximately 280,000 clones, roughly 89% seen once. This TCR was sampled from a woman in her late teens or twenties with acute COVID-19. The specimen sequenced was PBMCs or T cells enriched from blood (not recorded which). V is TRBV7-9 and J is TRBJ2-7; 7 bases agree with TRBD1. Here the CDR3 DNA reads TGTGCCAGCAGCGGCCGGGACAGTCCCTACGAGCAGTACTTC. It encodes CASSGRDSPYEQYF. The full variable domain, with the rest looked up from reference TRBV7-9 and TRBJ2-7, is DTGVSQNPRHKITKRGQNVTFRCDPISEHNRLYWYRQTLGQGPEFLTYFQNEAQLEKSRLLSDRFSAERPKGSFSTLEIQRTEQGDSAMYLCASSGRDSPYEQYFGPGTRLTVT.